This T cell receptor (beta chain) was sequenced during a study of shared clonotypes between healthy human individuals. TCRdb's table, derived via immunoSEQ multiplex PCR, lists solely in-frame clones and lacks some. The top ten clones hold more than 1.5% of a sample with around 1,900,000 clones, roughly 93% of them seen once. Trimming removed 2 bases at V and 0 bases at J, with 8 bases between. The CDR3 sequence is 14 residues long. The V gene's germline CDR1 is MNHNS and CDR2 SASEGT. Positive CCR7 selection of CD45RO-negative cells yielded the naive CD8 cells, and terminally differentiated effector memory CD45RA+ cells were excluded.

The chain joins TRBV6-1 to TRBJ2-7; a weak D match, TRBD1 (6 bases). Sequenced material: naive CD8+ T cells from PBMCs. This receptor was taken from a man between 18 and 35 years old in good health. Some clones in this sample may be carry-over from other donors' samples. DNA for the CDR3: TGTGCCAGCAGTGAAAGGACAGTCTCCTACGAGCAGTACTTC. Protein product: CASSERTVSYEQYF.